The rows below give T cell receptor beta chains drawn from one sample of a study of blood T cell repertoires in COVID-19. The protocol was immunoSEQ multiplex PCR, while the TCRdb copy is restricted to in-frame clones and leaves out a portion. The repertoire includes 65,000 to 75,000 clones, roughly 74% of them detected once, and about 16% sits in the top ten. The sample was peripheral blood. The receptors derive from a human donor in a cohort sampled during active COVID-19. CDR3s include the opening cysteine and the closing phenylalanine or tryptophan. D genes are given only for firm matches. For some rows the clone size is stated as once, few or many, or as a class when expanded; others skip it.

TRBV7-2,TRBJ1-1,NA,NA,TGTGCCAGCAGCTGGGCGGGGGGCGGAGCTTTCTTT,CASSWAGGGAFF
TRBV10-3,TRBJ1-1,NA,NA,TGTGCCATCAGGCACGACAGTTGGGAGAACACTGAAGCTTTCTTT,CAIRHDSWENTEAFF
TRBV11-2,TRBJ2-1,NA,TRBD1,TGTGCCAGCAGTTTAGTTCCCGGAGCCGAACCGGGACAGGTCACACCTAGCTCCTACAATGAGCAGTTCTTC,CASSLVPGAEPGQVTPSSYNEQFF
TRBV19,TRBJ2-7,NA,NA,TGTGCCAGTAGTGTGAGGAACGCCTACGAGCAGTACTTC,CASSVRNAYEQYF
TRBV5-6,TRBJ2-2,few,TRBD1,TGTGCCAGCAGCCCGGGACAGGGGAACACCGGGGAGCTGTTTTTT,CASSPGQGNTGELFF
TRBV21-1,TRBJ2-7,NA,NA,TGTGCCAGCAGCAAAGGGGACTGGTCCTACGAGCAGTACTTC,CASSKGDWSYEQYF
TRBV28,TRBJ2-7,NA,NA,TGTGCCAGCAGTTTCCCTGGGCAGGGCGTCGAGCAGTACTTC,CASSFPGQGVEQYF
TRBV5-1,TRBJ2-7,NA,TRBD2,TGCGCCAGCAGCTTGGACCGCGGGAGCCAATACGAGCAGTACTTC,CASSLDRGSQYEQYF
TRBV9,TRBJ1-1,NA,TRBD1,TGTGCCAGCAGCGTAGGTGACAGGGGCGTCCCTGAAGCTTTCTTT,CASSVGDRGVPEAFF
TRBV5-5,TRBJ1-4,NA,NA,TGTGCCAGCAGCTTGTTGGGGGCCACTAATGAAAAACTGTTTTTT,CASSLLGATNEKLFF
TRBV6-5,TRBJ2-3,NA,NA,TGTGCCAGCAGAACGCGACAGAGAGTCACAGATACGCAGTATTTT,CASRTRQRVTDTQYF
TRBV5-1,TRBJ1-3,NA,NA,TGCGCCAGCAGCTTGGATCCAGGTGATGCCTCTGGAAACACCATATATTTT,CASSLDPGDASGNTIYF
TRBV24-1,TRBJ2-3,NA,TRBD1,TGTGCCACCAGTGATGGGGACAGGGTCACAGATACGCAGTATTTT,CATSDGDRVTDTQYF
TRBV7-2,TRBJ1-2,NA,TRBD1,TGTGCCAGCAGCTCCTCCGCAGGGACAGGGGATGGCTACACCTTC,CASSSSAGTGDGYTF